This T cell receptor (beta chain) was observed in a study of chemoradiotherapy in HPV16-positive cancers. The wider study: Candidate HPV-specific T-cell clones and common TCR motifs came from functional assays in two HPV16-positive patients.

On this clone itself: Its cognate antigen is unknown.

The method was immunoSEQ multiplex PCR; TCRdb's version includes in-frame clones alone and lacks a portion of them. The sample shows some 21,000 clones, around 87% of them seen only once. Study conclusions and caveats: HPV-responsive T-cell expansion during chemoradiotherapy was linked to improved recurrence-free survival in HPV16-positive patients. During treatment, candidate HPV-specific clones and E7-related motifs expanded in tumor.

Repeated repertoire sampling spanned the course of chemoradiotherapy. Trimming shortened V by 6 bases and J by 5 bases, and 17 bases separated the two germline ends. The length of the CDR3 is 14 residues. Germline lookup yields CDR1 SGDLS and CDR2 YYNGEE. The TCR comes from a human donor with HPV-associated anogenital cancer. The V gene is TRBV9, the J gene TRBJ2-5, with D hard to call. Sequencing was performed on blood, taken from a patient who underwent chemoradiotherapy. The CDR3 nucleotides read TGTGCCAGCACCCCGACTTCTTTAGGGGAGACCCAGTACTTC. Encoded protein: CASTPTSLGETQYF.